A single sample is the source of the 27 T cell receptor beta chains below, sequenced in a study of blood T cell repertoires in COVID-19. The assay was immunoSEQ multiplex PCR, and TCRdb's table has in-frame clones only and misses some. The sample lists approximately 27,000 clones, approximately 80% seen once, with approximately 25% in the top ten. What was sequenced was peripheral blood. Receptor source: a human donor in a cohort sampled during active COVID-19.

The V call is TRBV28, the J call TRBJ1-5; 8 bases line up with TRBD1. This CDR3 is built from 16 residues. The V and J ends lost 2 bases and 4 bases, in that order; junction bases with no gene match: 7. Per the germline V gene, CDR1 is MDHEN and CDR2 is SYDVKM. The CDR3: CASSLLRTGSNQPQHF. CDR3 bases: TGTGCCAGCAGTTTACTTAGGACAGGGTCTAATCAGCCCCAGCATTTT.

The rearrangement joins TRBV6-6 to TRBJ1-1; perhaps TRBD1 as D (6 bases). The CDR3 extends over 11 amino acids. Trimming cost V 6 bases and J 8 bases, with 10 bases left between them. CDR1 and CDR2 (germline): MNHNY, SVGAGI (reference sequence). CDR3 DNA sequence: TGTGCCAGCAGCCGAGGGGGGGAAGCTTTCTTT. This encodes CASSRGGEAFF.

V usage is TRBV6-6 and J usage is TRBJ2-1; D is unclear. CDR3 length: 13 amino acids. Germline CDR1 and CDR2: MNHNY and SVGAGI (reference sequence). Trimming cost V 6 bases and J 0 bases, with 6 bases left between them. CDR3 DNA sequence: TGTGCCAGCAGGGCTAGCTCCTACAATGAGCAGTTCTTC. Protein sequence: CASRASSYNEQFF.

This clone has a handful of counts. V gene TRBV4-3 combines with J gene TRBJ2-1, with 8 bases matching TRBD2. The germline CDR1 and CDR2 sequences are LGHNA and YSLEER. The trim removed 0 bases at V and 4 bases at J, leaving 8 bases unmatched. This CDR3 region has 17 residues. Here the CDR3 reads CASSQDPGGRPYNEQFF. CDR3 nucleotides: TGCGCCAGCAGCCAAGATCCCGGCGGGAGGCCTTACAATGAGCAGTTCTTC.

This chain uses TRBV4-1 with TRBJ2-1, with 12 bases fitting TRBD2. The germline V gene has CDR1 MGHRA and CDR2 YSYEKL. V shed 1 base and J 2 bases; nucleotides not matched to a gene: 0. This CDR3 contains 16 residues. CDR3 in DNA: TGCGCCAGCAGCCAAGGACTAGCGGGAGCCTACAATGAGCAGTTCTTC. It yields the protein CASSQGLAGAYNEQFF.

This chain joins TRBV19 and TRBJ1-1; 7 nucleotides align to TRBD1. Germline CDR1 LNHDA, CDR2 SQIVND (reference sequence). CDR3 size: 15 residues. V lost 7 bases to trimming and J lost 3 bases; unmatched junction nucleotides: 11. The CDR3 is CASIRDSKEDTEAFF. The CDR3, as DNA: TGTGCCAGTATTCGGGACAGCAAAGAGGACACTGAAGCTTTCTTT.

In the case of this clone: Its ends do not fully match the called genes, so a read error is possible. The CDR3 DNA is TGTGCCAGCAGTCAGGACAGGGGCCCTAACTTC. This translates into CASSQDRGPNF. The chain employs TRBV6-6 and TRBJ1-2, with 9 bases identical to TRBD1. The CDR3 sequence is 11 residues long. From germline, CDR1 is MNHNY and CDR2 SVGAGI (reference sequence).

This clone was counted between two and nine times. The V and J genes are TRBV28 and TRBJ2-7, with 11 bases lining up with TRBD1. The CDR3 is 16 residues long. Germline assignment: CDR1 MDHEN and CDR2 SYDVKM. The J segment lost 5 bases and the V segment lost 6 bases, leaving 12 bases of the junction unmatched. DNA for the CDR3: TGTGCCAGCAGCGCTGGGACAGGGGGGGTAAGAAACGAGCAGTACTTC. Translating gives CASSAGTGGVRNEQYF.

This chain joins TRBV4-2 and TRBJ1-5, with D hard to call. Between the trimmed V and J ends, which lost 4 bases and 1 base, there was a span of 17 bases. The germline CDR1 and CDR2 sequences are LGHNA and YNFKEQ. There are 17 residues in the CDR3. CDR3 region: CASSPSPQEESNQPQHF. The DNA for the CDR3 is TGTGCCAGCAGCCCCTCCCCTCAAGAGGAGAGCAATCAGCCCCAGCATTTT.

This clone has just a few counts. This chain joins TRBV6-6 and TRBJ1-6, with a weak D call TRBD1 (5 bases). V gave up 7 bases and J gave up 10 bases, with 17 bases separating them. From germline, CDR1 is MNHNY and CDR2 SVGAGI (reference sequence). The CDR3 length is 14 residues. The CDR3 nucleotides read TGTGCCAGCATGATTGTCGCGGGGGAATCACCCCTCCACTTT. It yields the protein CASMIVAGESPLHF.

The CDR3 here is CASSPDRGNTEAFF. The DNA of the CDR3 is TGTGCCAGCTCACCAGACAGGGGGAACACTGAAGCTTTCTTT. The V and J genes are TRBV18 and TRBJ1-1, with 8 bases aligning to TRBD1. Germline CDR1 and CDR2: KGHSH and LQKENI. CDR3 length equals 14 residues. Trimming took 2 bases from V and 1 from J; bases not matched to a gene: 0.

J is TRBJ2-3 and V is TRBV6-5, with 11 bases that match TRBD1. Germline-derived CDR1 and CDR2 are MNHEY and SVGAGI. This CDR3 has 15 amino acids. V was pared by 2 bases and J by 11 bases, with 9 bases of the junction left unmatched. This chain's CDR3 is CASSYGGTGGFWQYF. DNA for the CDR3: TGTGCCAGCAGTTACGGTGGGACAGGGGGTTTTTGGCAGTATTTT.

A single count supports this clone. This chain uses TRBV2 with TRBJ1-6, with 8 bases lining up with TRBD1. CDR1 SNHLY and CDR2 FYNNEI come from the germline V gene. This CDR3 has 15 residues. With 5 bases clipped from V and 6 bases from J, the junction kept 6 bases outside the gene matches. The CDR3 coding sequence is TGTGCCAGCAGTCGACAGGGGCAACCTAATTCACCCCTCCACTTT. Its protein is CASSRQGQPNSPLHF.

This rearrangement joins TRBV21-1 to TRBJ1-2; TRBD1, as called in the table, went unchecked against the DNA. TRBV21-1 is a recognized pseudogene. This CDR3 has 17 amino acids. The CDR3 DNA follows: TGTGCCAGCAGCAAAAAGGGCAACAGGAGACTTGGCTATGGCTACACCTTC. Translation gives CASSKKGNRRLGYGYTF.

This chain connects TRBV9 to TRBJ2-7; D may be TRBD2 (6 bases). Trimming stripped 2 bases from V and 7 bases from J, with 16 bases between. In germline, CDR1 is SGDLS, CDR2 YYNGEE. CDR3 length: 14 amino acids. The CDR3 loop is CASSVTGTSGEQYF. The CDR3, as DNA: TGTGCCAGCAGCGTTACCGGGACTTCGGGGGAGCAGTACTTC.

The CDR3 DNA follows: TGTGCCAGCAGCCAAGATTTAGGGGCAGGAAACACCATATATTTT. Translating it yields CASSQDLGAGNTIYF. The genes are TRBV3-1 (or the pseudogene TRBV3-2) and TRBJ1-3, with D maybe TRBD1 (5 bases). This CDR3 has 15 residues. V lost 0 bases, J lost 4 bases, and 10 bases lay in between. From germline, CDR1 is LGHDT and CDR2 YNNKEL (reference sequence).

The chain combines TRBV4-2 with TRBJ2-7; 10 bases are shared with TRBD1. This CDR3 is 13 amino acids long. V shed 3 bases and J 7 bases; nucleotides not matched to a gene: 3. From germline, CDR1 is LGHNA and CDR2 YNFKEQ. CDR3 sequence: CASSQGGQGEQYF. CDR3 DNA: TGTGCCAGCAGCCAGGGGGGACAGGGGGAGCAGTACTTC.

This clone was seen once. The rearrangement uses TRBV7-3 and TRBJ1-1; D gene uncertain. In germline, CDR1 is SGHTA, CDR2 FQGTGA. This CDR3 has 14 amino acids. The ends were cut back, 3 bases at V and 4 bases at J, with 12 bases in the middle. CDR3 region: CASSLDEESTEAFF. The CDR3 coding sequence is TGTGCCAGCAGCTTGGATGAGGAGAGCACTGAAGCTTTCTTT.

This chain links TRBV7-2 with TRBJ1-2; possible D gene TRBD1, 6 bases. CDR1 and CDR2 from the germline V gene are SGHTA and FQGNSA. V lost 1 base to trimming and J lost 4 bases, with 10 bases between them. CDR3 length: 14 amino acids. The CDR3 region has the DNA TGTGCCAGCAGCTTAGGGAGGACAGCCTATGGCTACACCTTC. This translates into CASSLGRTAYGYTF.

This chain uses TRBV6-5 with TRBJ2-3; 8 bases align to TRBD1. Germline V CDR1 and CDR2: MNHEY, SVGAGI. The CDR3 is 16 residues long. Unmatched junction bases numbered 6, after V lost 0 bases and J lost 4 bases. This CDR3 is CASSYSPGGASDTQYF. The DNA for the CDR3 is TGTGCCAGCAGTTACTCGCCAGGGGGCGCTTCAGATACGCAGTATTTT.

The V gene is TRBV11-2, the J gene TRBJ2-7; the match to TRBD1 covers 8 bases. V shed 8 bases and J 1 base; nucleotides not matched to a gene: 4. This CDR3 is 13 amino acids long. CDR1 and CDR2 from the germline V gene are SGHAT and FQNNGV. The CDR3 is CASLDRDSYEQYF. The CDR3 DNA is TGTGCCAGCCTGGACAGGGATTCCTACGAGCAGTACTTC.

The chain recombines TRBV7-9 with TRBJ2-3; 7 bases are a match to TRBD2. The junction had 19 bases not matched to a gene; V was cut back by 8 bases and J by 5 bases. This CDR3 contains 17 residues. In germline, CDR1 is SEHNR, CDR2 FQNEAQ (reference sequence). The CDR3 bases are TGTGCCAGCCGCCGACCCGGAGGGCGGGAGAAGATAGATACGCAGTATTTT. It specifies CASRRPGGREKIDTQYF.

The chain employs TRBV4-3 and TRBJ2-3, with D perhaps TRBD2 (6 bases). Germline loops: CDR1 LGHNA, CDR2 YSLEER. The CDR3 extends over 15 amino acids. Trimming pared 0 bases from V and 6 bases from J, leaving 13 bases between. The CDR3 DNA reads TGCGCCAGCAGCCAAGATTCGGGGGTCCGGGATACGCAGTATTTT. It encodes CASSQDSGVRDTQYF.

The rearrangement links TRBV24-1 to TRBJ1-1, with TRBD1 as a possible D gene (5 bases). Trimming removed 3 bases from V and 2 bases from J, with 15 bases in between. This CDR3 has 16 amino acids. Germline assignment: CDR1 KGHDR and CDR2 SFDVKD. The CDR3, as DNA: TGTGCCACCAGTGATAACCCTAGACAGCCAAACACTGAAGCTTTCTTT. As protein: CATSDNPRQPNTEAFF.

The chain employs TRBV4-2 and TRBJ2-2; D is ambiguous. The germline V gene encodes CDR1 LGHNA and CDR2 YNFKEQ. CDR3 size: 14 residues. V was pared by 0 bases and J by 8 bases, with 10 bases between. The CDR3 sequence: CASSQDNPRGELFF. The CDR3 region has the DNA TGTGCCAGCAGCCAAGATAACCCCCGGGGGGAGCTGTTTTTT.

The V and J genes are TRBV20-1 and TRBJ2-2; the D is unclear. Germline assignment: CDR1 DFQATT and CDR2 SNEGSKA (reference sequence). The V gene lost 6 bases and the J gene lost 4 bases, with 6 bases spanning the gap. This CDR3 is built from 11 residues. The CDR3 loop is CSAEATGELFF. CDR3 coding DNA: TGCAGTGCCGAGGCCACCGGGGAGCTGTTTTTT.

The chain has TRBV4-1 and TRBJ2-3, with TRBD1 as a possible D gene (6 bases). V shed 2 bases and J shed 2 bases, with 14 bases lying between them. The germline gives CDR1 MGHRA, CDR2 YSYEKL. This CDR3 comprises 16 residues. The CDR3 DNA reads as TGCGCCAGCAGCCAACATGGGACACGCTCCACAGATACGCAGTATTTT. It codes for CASSQHGTRSTDTQYF.